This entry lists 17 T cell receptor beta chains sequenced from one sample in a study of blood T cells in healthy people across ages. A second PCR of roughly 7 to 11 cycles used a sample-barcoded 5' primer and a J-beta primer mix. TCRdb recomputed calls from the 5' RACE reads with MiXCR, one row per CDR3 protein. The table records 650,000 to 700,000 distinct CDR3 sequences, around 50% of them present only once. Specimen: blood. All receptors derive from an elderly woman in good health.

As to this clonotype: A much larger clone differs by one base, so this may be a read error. The chain's CDR3 is CSARSGYQEAQYF. DNA of the CDR3: TGCAGTGCTAGGAGCGGGTACCAAGAGGCCCAGTACTTC. The rearrangement links TRBV20-1 to TRBJ2-5; weak D call: TRBD2 (6 bases). Germline V gene lookup returns CDR1 DFQATT and CDR2 SNEGSKA (reference sequence). This CDR3 region has 13 residues.

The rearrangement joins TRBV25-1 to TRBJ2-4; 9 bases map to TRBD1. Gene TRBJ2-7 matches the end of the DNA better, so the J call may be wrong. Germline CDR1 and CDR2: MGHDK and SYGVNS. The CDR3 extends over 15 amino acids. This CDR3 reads CASSDFGQGNHEQYF. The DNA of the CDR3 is TGTGCCAGCAGTGACTTCGGACAGGGGAACCACGAGCAGTACTTC.

This chain's CDR3 is CASYQAGASYEQYF. The CDR3 region has the DNA TGCGCCAGCTATCAGGCAGGGGCATCCTACGAGCAGTACTTC. V usage is TRBV5-1 and J usage is TRBJ2-7; D is possibly TRBD1 (6 bases). This CDR3 has 14 amino acids. The germline gives CDR1 SGHRS, CDR2 YFSETQ. V shed 7 bases and J shed 1 base, with 15 bases lying between them.

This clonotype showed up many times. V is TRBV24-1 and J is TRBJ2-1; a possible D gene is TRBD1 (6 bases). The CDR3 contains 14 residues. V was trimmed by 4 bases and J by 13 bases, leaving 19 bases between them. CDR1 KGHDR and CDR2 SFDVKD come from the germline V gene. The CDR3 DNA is TGTGCCACCAGTGAACCTCACACCGGGACAAAACAGTTCTTC. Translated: CATSEPHTGTKQFF.

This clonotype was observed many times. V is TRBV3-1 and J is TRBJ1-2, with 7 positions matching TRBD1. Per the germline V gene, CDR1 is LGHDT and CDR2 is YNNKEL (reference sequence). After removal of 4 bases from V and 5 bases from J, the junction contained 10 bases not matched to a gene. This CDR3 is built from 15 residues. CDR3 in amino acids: CASSLRDRKGYGYTF. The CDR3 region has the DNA TGTGCCAGCAGCCTCCGGGACAGAAAAGGGTATGGCTACACCTTC. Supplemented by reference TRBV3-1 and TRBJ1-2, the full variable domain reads DTAVSQTPKYLVTQMGNDKSIKCEQNLGHDTMYWYKQDSKKFLKIMFSYNNKELIINETVPNRFSPKSPDKAHLNLHINSLELGDSAVYFCASSLRDRKGYGYTFGSGTRLTVV.

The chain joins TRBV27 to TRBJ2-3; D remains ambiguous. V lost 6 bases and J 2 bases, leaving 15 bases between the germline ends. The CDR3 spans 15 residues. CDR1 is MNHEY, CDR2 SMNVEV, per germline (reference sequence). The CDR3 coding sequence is TGTGCCAGCAGACTCGAACTACTCCACACAGATACGCAGTATTTT. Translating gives CASRLELLHTDTQYF.

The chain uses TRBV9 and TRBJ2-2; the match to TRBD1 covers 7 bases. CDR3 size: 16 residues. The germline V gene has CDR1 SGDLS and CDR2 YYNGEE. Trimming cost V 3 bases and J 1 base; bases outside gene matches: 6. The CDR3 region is CASSDSRTGNTGELFF. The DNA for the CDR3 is TGTGCCAGCAGCGACAGCAGGACAGGGAACACCGGGGAGCTGTTTTTT.

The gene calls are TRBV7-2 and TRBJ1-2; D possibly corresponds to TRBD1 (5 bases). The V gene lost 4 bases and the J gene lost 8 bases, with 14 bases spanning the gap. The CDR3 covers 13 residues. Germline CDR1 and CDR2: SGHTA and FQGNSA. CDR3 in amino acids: CASSSGTESGYTF. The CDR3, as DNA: TGTGCCAGCAGCTCAGGGACGGAGAGCGGCTACACCTTC.

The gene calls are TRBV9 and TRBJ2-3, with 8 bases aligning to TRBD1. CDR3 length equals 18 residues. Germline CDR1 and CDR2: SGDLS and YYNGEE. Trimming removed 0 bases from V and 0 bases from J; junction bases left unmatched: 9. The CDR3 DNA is TGTGCCAGCAGCGTAGCTACGTCGACAGGGGCTAGCACAGATACGCAGTATTTT. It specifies CASSVATSTGASTDTQYF.

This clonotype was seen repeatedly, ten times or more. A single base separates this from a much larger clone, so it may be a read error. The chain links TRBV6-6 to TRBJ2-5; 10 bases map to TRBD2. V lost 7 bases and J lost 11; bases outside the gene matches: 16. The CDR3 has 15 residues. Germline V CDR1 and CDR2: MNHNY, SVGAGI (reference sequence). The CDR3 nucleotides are TGTGCCAGCATCGCCGGGACTAGCGTTTACAATGAGCAGTACTTC. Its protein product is CASIAGTSVYNEQYF.

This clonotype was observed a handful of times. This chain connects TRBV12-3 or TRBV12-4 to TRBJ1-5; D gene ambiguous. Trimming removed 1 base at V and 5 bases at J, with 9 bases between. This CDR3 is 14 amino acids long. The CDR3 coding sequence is TGTGCCAGCAGTTTAGGTGAACCCCATCAGCCCCAGCATTTT. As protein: CASSLGEPHQPQHF.

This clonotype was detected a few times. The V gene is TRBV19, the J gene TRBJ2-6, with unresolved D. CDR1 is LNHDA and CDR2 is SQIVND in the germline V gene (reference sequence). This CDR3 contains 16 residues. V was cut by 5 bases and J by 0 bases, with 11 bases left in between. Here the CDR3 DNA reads TGTGCCAGTAGTCCGCTAAGGAGCTCTGGGGCCAACGTCCTGACTTTC. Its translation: CASSPLRSSGANVLTF.

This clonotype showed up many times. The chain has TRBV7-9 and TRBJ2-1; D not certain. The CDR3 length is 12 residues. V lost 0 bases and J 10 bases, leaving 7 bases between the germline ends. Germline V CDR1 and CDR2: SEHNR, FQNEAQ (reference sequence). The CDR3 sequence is CASSLAQEEQFF. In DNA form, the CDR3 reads TGTGCCAGCAGCTTAGCGCAAGAGGAGCAGTTCTTC.

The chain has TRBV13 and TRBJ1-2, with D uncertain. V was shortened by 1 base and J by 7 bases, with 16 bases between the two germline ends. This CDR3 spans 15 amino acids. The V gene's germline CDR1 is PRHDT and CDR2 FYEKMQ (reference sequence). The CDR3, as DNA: TGTGCCAGCAGCTTAGTAGGCGCGGCGGAGGGTGGCTACACCTTC. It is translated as CASSLVGAAEGGYTF.

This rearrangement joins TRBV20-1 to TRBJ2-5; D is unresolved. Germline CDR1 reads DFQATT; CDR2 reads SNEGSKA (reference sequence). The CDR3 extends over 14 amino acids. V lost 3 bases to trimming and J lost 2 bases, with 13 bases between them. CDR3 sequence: CSASRRILQETQYF. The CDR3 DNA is TGCAGTGCTAGCCGTAGGATCCTACAAGAGACCCAGTACTTC.

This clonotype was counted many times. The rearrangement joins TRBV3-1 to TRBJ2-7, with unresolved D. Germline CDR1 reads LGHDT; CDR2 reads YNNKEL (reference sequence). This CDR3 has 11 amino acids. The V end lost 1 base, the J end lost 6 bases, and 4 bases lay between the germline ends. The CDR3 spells CASSQASEQYF. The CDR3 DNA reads TGTGCCAGCAGCCAAGCGAGCGAGCAGTACTTC.

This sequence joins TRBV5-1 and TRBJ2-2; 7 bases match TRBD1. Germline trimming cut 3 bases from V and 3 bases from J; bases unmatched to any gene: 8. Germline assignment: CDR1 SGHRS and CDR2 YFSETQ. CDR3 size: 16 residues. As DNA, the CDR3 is TGCGCCAGCAGCTGGGACAGCCTACGGGACACCGGGGAGCTGTTTTTT. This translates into CASSWDSLRDTGELFF.